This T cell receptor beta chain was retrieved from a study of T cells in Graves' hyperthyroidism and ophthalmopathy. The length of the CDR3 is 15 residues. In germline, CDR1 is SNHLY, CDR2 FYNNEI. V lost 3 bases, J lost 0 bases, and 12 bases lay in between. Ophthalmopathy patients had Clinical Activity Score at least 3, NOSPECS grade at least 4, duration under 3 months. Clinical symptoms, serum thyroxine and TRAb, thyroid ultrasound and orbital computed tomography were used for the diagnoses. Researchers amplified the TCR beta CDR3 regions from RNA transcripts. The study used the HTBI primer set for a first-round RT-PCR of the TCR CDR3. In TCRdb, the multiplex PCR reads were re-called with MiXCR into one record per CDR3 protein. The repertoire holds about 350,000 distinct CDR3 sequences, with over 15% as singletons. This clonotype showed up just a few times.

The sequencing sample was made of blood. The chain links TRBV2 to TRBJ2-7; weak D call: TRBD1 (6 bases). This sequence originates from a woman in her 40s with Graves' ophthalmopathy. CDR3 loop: CASSEDSHGSYEQYF. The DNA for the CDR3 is TGTGCCAGCAGTGAGGACAGCCACGGCTCCTACGAGCAGTACTTC.